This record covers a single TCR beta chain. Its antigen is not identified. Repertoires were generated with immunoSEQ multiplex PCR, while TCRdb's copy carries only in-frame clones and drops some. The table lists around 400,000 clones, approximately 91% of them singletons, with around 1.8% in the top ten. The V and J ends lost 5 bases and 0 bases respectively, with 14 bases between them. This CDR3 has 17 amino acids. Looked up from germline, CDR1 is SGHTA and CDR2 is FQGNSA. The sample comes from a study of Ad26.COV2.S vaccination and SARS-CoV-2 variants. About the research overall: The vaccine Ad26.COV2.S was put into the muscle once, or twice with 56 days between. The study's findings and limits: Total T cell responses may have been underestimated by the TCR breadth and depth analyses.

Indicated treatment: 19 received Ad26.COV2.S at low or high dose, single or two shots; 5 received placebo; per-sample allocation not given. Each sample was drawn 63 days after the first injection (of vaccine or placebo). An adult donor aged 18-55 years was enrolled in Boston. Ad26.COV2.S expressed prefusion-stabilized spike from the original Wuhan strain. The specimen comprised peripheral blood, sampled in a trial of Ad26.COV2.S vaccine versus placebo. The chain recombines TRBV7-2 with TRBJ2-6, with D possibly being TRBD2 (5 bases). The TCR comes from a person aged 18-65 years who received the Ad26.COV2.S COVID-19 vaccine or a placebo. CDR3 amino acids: CASSVGSFLSGANVLTF. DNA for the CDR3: TGTGCCAGCAGCGTAGGGAGCTTTCTCTCTGGGGCCAACGTCCTGACTTTC.